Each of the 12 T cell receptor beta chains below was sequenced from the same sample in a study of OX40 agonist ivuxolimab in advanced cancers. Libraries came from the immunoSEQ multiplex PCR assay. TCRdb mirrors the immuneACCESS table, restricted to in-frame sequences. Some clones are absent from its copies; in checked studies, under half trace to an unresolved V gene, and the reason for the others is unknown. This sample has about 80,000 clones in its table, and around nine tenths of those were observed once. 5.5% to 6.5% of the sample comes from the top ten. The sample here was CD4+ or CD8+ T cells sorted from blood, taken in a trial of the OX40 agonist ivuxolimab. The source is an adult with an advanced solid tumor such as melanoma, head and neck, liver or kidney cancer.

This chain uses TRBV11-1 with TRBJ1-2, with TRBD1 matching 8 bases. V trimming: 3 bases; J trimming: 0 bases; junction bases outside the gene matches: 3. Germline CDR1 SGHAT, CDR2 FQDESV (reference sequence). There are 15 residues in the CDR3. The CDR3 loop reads CASSLGQAANYGYTF. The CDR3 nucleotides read TGTGCCAGCAGCTTGGGACAGGCTGCTAACTATGGCTACACCTTC.

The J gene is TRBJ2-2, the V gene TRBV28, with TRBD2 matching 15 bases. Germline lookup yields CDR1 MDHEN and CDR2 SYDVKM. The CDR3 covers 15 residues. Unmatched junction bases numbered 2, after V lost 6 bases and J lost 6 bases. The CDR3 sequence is CASSWTSGRAGELFF. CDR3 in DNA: TGTGCCAGCAGCTGGACTAGCGGGAGGGCCGGGGAGCTGTTTTTT.

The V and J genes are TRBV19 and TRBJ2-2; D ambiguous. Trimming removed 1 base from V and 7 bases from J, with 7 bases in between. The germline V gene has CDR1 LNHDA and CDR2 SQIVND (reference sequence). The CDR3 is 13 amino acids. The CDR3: CASSIAQDGELFF. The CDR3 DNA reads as TGTGCCAGTAGTATAGCGCAAGACGGGGAGCTGTTTTTT.

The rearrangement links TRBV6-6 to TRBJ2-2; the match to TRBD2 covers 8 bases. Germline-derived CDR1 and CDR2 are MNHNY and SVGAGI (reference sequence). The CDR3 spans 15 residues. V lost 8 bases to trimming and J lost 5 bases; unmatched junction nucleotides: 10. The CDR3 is CASVPLGRDTGELFF. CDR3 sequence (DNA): TGTGCCAGCGTCCCCCTCGGGAGGGATACCGGGGAGCTGTTTTTT.

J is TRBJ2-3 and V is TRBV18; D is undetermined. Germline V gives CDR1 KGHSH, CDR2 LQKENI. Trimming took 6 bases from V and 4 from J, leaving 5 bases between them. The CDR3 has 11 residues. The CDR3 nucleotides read TGTGCCAGCTCCTACTCAGATACGCAGTATTTT. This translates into CASSYSDTQYF.

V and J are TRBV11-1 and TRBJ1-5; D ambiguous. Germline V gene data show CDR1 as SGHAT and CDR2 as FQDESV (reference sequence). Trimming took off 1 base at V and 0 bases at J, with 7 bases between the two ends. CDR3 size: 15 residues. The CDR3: CASSLGASSNQPQHF. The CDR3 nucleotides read TGTGCCAGCAGCTTAGGAGCCTCTAGCAATCAGCCCCAGCATTTT.

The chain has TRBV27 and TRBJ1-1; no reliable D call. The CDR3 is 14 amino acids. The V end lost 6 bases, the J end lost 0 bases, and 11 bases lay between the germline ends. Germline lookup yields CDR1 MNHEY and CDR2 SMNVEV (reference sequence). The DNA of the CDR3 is TGTGCCAGCAGCTCATTAGGGATGAACACTGAAGCTTTCTTT. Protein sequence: CASSSLGMNTEAFF.

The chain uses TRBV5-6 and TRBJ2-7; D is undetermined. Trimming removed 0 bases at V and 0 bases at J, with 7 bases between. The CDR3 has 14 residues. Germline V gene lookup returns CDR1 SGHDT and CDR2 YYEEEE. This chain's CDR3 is CASSLGFYSYEQYF. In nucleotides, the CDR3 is TGTGCCAGCAGCTTGGGTTTCTACTCCTACGAGCAGTACTTC.

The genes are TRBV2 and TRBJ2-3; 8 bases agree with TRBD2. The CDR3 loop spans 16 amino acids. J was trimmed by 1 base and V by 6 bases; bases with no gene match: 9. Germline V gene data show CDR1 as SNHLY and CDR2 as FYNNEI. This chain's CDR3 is CASSRSSGIGTDTQYF. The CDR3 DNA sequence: TGTGCCAGCAGCCGAAGTAGCGGGATTGGCACAGATACGCAGTATTTT. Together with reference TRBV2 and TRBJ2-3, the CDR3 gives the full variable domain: EPEVTQTPSHQVTQMGQEVILRCVPISNHLYFYWYRQILGQKVEFLVSFYNNEISEKSEIFDDQFSVERPDGSNFTLKIRSTKLEDSAMYFCASSRSSGIGTDTQYFGPGTRLTVL.

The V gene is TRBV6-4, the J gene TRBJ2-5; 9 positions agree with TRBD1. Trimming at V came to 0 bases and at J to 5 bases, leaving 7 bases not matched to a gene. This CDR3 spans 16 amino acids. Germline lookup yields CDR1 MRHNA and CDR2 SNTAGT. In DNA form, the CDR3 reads TGTGCCAGCAGTGACTCGTGGACAGGGGCGGATGAGACCCAGTACTTC. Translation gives CASSDSWTGADETQYF.

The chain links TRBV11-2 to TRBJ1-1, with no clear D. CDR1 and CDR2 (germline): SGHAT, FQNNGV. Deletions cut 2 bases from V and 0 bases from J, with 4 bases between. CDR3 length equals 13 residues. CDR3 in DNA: TGTGCCAGCAGCTTAACGCTGAACACTGAAGCTTTCTTT. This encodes CASSLTLNTEAFF.

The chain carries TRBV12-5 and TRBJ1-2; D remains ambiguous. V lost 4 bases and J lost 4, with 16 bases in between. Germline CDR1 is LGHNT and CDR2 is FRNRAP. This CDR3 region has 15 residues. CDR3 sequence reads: CASGWSGAKGYGYTF. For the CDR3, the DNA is TGTGCTAGTGGTTGGTCGGGAGCGAAGGGCTATGGCTACACCTTC.